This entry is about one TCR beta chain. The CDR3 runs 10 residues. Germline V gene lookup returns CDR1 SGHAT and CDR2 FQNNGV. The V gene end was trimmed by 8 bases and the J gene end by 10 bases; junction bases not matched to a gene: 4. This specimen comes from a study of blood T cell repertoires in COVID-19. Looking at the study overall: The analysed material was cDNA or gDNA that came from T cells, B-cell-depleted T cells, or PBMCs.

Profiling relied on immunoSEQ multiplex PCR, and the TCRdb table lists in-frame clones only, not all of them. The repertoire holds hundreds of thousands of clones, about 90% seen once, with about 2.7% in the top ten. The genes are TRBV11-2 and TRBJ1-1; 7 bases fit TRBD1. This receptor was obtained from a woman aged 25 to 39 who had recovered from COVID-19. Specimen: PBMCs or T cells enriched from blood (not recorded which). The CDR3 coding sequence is TGTGCCAGCCAGGGGGATTCAGCTTTCTTT. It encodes CASQGDSAFF.